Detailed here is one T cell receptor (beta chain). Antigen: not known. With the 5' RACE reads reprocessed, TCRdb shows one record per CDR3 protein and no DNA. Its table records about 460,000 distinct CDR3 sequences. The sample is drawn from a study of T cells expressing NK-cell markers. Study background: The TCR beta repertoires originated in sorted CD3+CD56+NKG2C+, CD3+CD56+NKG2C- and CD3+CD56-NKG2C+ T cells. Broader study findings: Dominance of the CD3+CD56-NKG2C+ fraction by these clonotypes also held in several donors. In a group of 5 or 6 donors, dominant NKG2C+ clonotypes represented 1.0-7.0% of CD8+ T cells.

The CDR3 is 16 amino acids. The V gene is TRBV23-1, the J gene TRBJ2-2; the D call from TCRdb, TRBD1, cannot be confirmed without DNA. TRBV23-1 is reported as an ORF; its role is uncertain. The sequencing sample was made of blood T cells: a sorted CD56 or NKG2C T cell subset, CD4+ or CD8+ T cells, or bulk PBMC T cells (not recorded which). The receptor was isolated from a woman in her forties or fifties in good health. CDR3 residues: CATFPRGTFNTGELFF.